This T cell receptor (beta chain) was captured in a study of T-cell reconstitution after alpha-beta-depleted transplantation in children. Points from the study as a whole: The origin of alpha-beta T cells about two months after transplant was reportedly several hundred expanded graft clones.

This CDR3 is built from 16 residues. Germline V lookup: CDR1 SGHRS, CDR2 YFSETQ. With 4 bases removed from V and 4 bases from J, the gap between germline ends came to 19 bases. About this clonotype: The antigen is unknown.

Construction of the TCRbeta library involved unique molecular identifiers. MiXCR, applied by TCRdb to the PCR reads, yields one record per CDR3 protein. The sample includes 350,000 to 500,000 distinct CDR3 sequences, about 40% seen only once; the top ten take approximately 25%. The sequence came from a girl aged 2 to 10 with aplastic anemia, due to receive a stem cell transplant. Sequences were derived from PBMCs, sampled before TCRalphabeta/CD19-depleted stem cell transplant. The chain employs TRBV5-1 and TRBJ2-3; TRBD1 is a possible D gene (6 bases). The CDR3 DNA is TGCGCCAGCAGCCCGGACAGTCTGGTAGTGGCAGATACGCAGTATTTT. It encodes CASSPDSLVVADTQYF.